These 14 T cell receptor beta chains share one sample of origin, sequenced in a study of regulatory T cells in long-lasting Graves disease (dated by TCRdb to the early 2020s). The label giving this sample's time point can be read as: persistent/refractory GD, antithyroid drugs over 5 years with positive TRAb. For both TCR sequencing and RNA sequencing, RNA was extracted from PBMCs in TRIzol. Libraries were built with multiplex PCR. Sequencing relied on an Illumina HiSeq 4000. iRepertoire HTBI primers and Arm-PCR amplification of CDR3 regions were used to construct TCR beta libraries. The public sequencing data were trimmed at Q25 with fastp and processed into clonotypes with MiXCR by TCRdb, which kept only in-frame beta chains. CDR3 protein duplicates are merged, each entry listing the most common genes and DNA. Counted in this sample were approximately 360,000 distinct CDR3 sequences; less than 30% of them appeared once. The ten largest clones represent around 30% of the sample.

The sample consisted of peripheral blood mononuclear cells (PBMCs), taken when the disease was refractory, from a patient treated with antithyroid drugs. The receptors come from a woman in her 40s with Graves disease. Donor details come from another sample of the same person, matched by shared clones.

This clonotype was observed many times. The chain joins TRBV24-1 to TRBJ2-7; D possibly corresponds to TRBD1 (6 bases). The CDR3 runs to 14 residues. CDR1 is KGHDR and CDR2 is SFDVKD in the germline V gene. V lost 6 bases, J lost 4 bases, and 15 bases lay in between. DNA for the CDR3: TGTGCCACCAGTAGGGACAACGACCCATACGAGCAGTACTTC. Translating gives CATSRDNDPYEQYF.

This clonotype was seen many times. The J gene is TRBJ1-4, the V gene TRBV28; 7 positions agree with TRBD1. CDR1 MDHEN and CDR2 SYDVKM come from the germline V gene. The V segment lost 1 base and the J segment 5 bases; nucleotides outside the gene matches: 4. This CDR3 contains 15 residues. The CDR3 region has the DNA TGTGCCAGCAGTTTATTCGGAGGGGGCAATGAAAAACTGTTTTTT. Protein sequence: CASSLFGGGNEKLFF. The full variable domain, its missing parts supplied by reference TRBV28 and TRBJ1-4, is DVKVTQSSRYLVKRTGEKVFLECVQDMDHENMFWYRQDPGLGLRLIYFSYDVKMKEKGDIPEGYSVSREKKERFSLILESASTNQTSMYLCASSLFGGGNEKLFFGSGTQLSVL.

V is TRBV20-1 and J is TRBJ1-3; D is undetermined. V was trimmed by 2 bases and J by 2 bases, leaving 13 bases between them. Germline assignment: CDR1 DFQATT and CDR2 SNEGSKA (reference sequence). The CDR3 length is 15 residues. This CDR3 reads CSARLEGSTGNTIYF. Written as DNA, the CDR3 is TGCAGTGCTAGACTCGAAGGCTCTACTGGAAACACCATATATTTT.

The CDR3 here is CSAILYSSYNEQFF. The CDR3 nucleotides read TGCAGTGCTATACTCTACTCGTCCTACAATGAGCAGTTCTTC. The rearrangement joins TRBV20-1 to TRBJ2-1, with D unclear. The germline V and J ends were trimmed by 4 bases and 1 base, with 11 bases remaining between them. CDR1 is DFQATT and CDR2 is SNEGSKA in the germline V gene (reference sequence). This CDR3 is built from 14 residues.

This clonotype was seen only a few times. The rearrangement links TRBV5-1 to TRBJ2-7, with a tentative D call TRBD1 (6 bases). V was cut by 0 bases and J by 2 bases, with 12 bases left in between. The CDR3 spans 15 residues. Germline-derived CDR1 and CDR2 are SGHRS and YFSETQ. The CDR3 spells CASSLATGKTYEQYF. CDR3 nucleotide sequence: TGCGCCAGCAGCTTGGCCACAGGGAAGACCTACGAGCAGTACTTC.

On this clonotype itself: A read error likely explains this, since a far larger clone differs by one base. The chain joins TRBV27 to TRBJ1-2, with 12 bases that match TRBD1. There are 17 residues in the CDR3. The germline gives CDR1 MNHEY, CDR2 SMNVEV (reference sequence). The CDR3, as DNA: TGTGCCAGCGGTTTAAGGGTCCGGGACAGGGGGCTGGAAGGCTACACCTTC. Amino acids: CASGLRVRDRGLEGYTF.

This clonotype was seen many times. The chain links TRBV15 to TRBJ1-5; weak D call: TRBD1 (5 bases). The CDR3 totals 15 residues. V was clipped by 5 bases and J by 6 bases, with 17 bases between them. The germline CDR1 and CDR2 sequences are LNHNV and YYDKDF (reference sequence). CDR3 in DNA: TGTGCCACCAGCCCAAGAAGGGGTGCAGTTCAGCCCCAGCATTTT. Translation: CATSPRRGAVQPQHF.

The rearrangement uses TRBV28 and TRBJ2-7; D is perhaps TRBD2 (6 bases). V dropped 6 bases and J dropped 3 bases, with 12 bases sitting between them. This CDR3 has 13 amino acids. Germline V gives CDR1 MDHEN, CDR2 SYDVKM. CDR3 nucleotide sequence: TGTGCCAGCAGCCACGGGAGTGGCTACGAGCAGTACTTC. Its protein product is CASSHGSGYEQYF.

This clonotype has just one count. V and J are TRBV28 and TRBJ2-2, with 12 bases identical to TRBD2. Germline CDR1 is MDHEN and CDR2 is SYDVKM. The CDR3 is 18 amino acids. The V segment lost 6 bases and the J segment 5 bases; nucleotides outside the gene matches: 13. The chain's CDR3 is CASSLYASGRAGTGELFF. The CDR3 nucleotides are TGTGCCAGCAGCCTTTACGCTAGCGGGAGGGCCGGAACCGGGGAGCTGTTTTTT.

At least ten counts were recorded for this clonotype. The chain employs TRBV28 and TRBJ2-5, with a weak D call TRBD1 (6 bases). Trimming took 6 bases from V and 3 from J, leaving 29 bases between them. Germline CDR1 is MDHEN and CDR2 is SYDVKM. This CDR3 is 19 amino acids long. In DNA form, the CDR3 reads TGTGCCAGCAGACACTCTCCGTGGCAAGGACAGTCGCAAAAAGAGACCCAGTACTTC. Translated, it gives CASRHSPWQGQSQKETQYF.

This clonotype was observed at least ten times. The chain is built from TRBV20-1 and TRBJ2-5; the match to TRBD2 covers 9 bases. CDR1 and CDR2 (germline): DFQATT, SNEGSKA (reference sequence). The CDR3 extends over 14 amino acids. V was clipped by 0 bases and J by 5 bases; unmatched bases: 4. The DNA for the CDR3 is TGCAGTGCTAGAGACGCGGGAGGGGAGGAGACCCAGTACTTC. It is translated as CSARDAGGEETQYF.

At least ten counts were recorded for this clonotype. J is TRBJ1-6 and V is TRBV28, with D maybe TRBD1 (6 bases). Trimming left V 5 bases short and J 10 bases short, with 9 bases between. Germline V gene lookup returns CDR1 MDHEN and CDR2 SYDVKM. CDR3 length: 12 residues. The chain's CDR3 is CASSTGISPLHF. The DNA for the CDR3 is TGTGCCAGCAGTACAGGGATCTCACCCCTCCACTTT.

Ten or more counts support this clonotype. CDR3 region: CASSLDHMVRDRHDYEQYF. The DNA for the CDR3 is TGTGCCAGCAGCTTAGATCATATGGTTAGGGACAGGCACGACTACGAGCAGTACTTC. The chain combines TRBV11-2 with TRBJ2-7, with 8 bases that match TRBD1. V lost 0 bases, J lost 3 bases, and 16 bases stayed unmatched. CDR3 length: 19 residues. Per germline, CDR1 SGHAT and CDR2 FQNNGV.

This clonotype was counted only a few times. The genes are TRBV7-2 and TRBJ2-7; D uncertain. The V and J ends lost 3 bases and 2 bases respectively, with 11 bases between them. The CDR3 contains 14 residues. The V gene's germline CDR1 is SGHTA and CDR2 FQGNSA. CDR3 protein: CASSFPGFPYEQYF. CDR3 DNA: TGTGCCAGCAGCTTCCCGGGTTTCCCCTACGAGCAGTACTTC.